The clone carrying this T cell receptor (beta chain) has only a few counts. This entry belongs to a study of chronic HIV infection and antiretroviral therapy. This CDR3 spans 16 amino acids. Germline CDR1 reads SNHLY; CDR2 reads FYNNEI. The V end was cut by 3 bases, the J end by 4 bases, with 15 bases between. TCRdb re-called the 5' RACE reads with MiXCR, one entry per CDR3 protein. The repertoire has 30,000 or so distinct CDR3 sequences, roughly 8.7% of them found once; the top ten carry less than 3%. The sequencing sample was made of peripheral blood. The receptor was isolated from an adult who had HIV and had not received antiretroviral therapy, or was an uninfected healthy control (not recorded which). The chain couples TRBV2 to TRBJ2-2; D remains ambiguous. CDR3 in DNA: TGTGCCAGCAGTGATCGTAGTTGGGTCGGCACCGGGGAGCTGTTTTTT. This sequence encodes CASSDRSWVGTGELFF.